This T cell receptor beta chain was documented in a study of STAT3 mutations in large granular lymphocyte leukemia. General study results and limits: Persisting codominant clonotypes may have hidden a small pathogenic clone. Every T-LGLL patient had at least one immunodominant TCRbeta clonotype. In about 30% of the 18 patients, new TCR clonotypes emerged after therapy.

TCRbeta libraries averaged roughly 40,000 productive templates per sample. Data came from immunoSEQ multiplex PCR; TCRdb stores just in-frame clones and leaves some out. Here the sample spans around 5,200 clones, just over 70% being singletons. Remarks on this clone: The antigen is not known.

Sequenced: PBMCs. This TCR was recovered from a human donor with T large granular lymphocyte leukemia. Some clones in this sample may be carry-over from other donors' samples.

CDR3 bases: TGTGCCAGCAGCTTAGTAGGCGCAGGGGACTACGAGCAGTACTTC. This codes for CASSLVGAGDYEQYF. This chain links TRBV7-6 with TRBJ2-7; D is possibly TRBD1 (6 bases). CDR1 is SGHVS and CDR2 is FNYEAQ in the germline V gene. Trimming left V 1 base short and J 3 bases short, with 13 bases between. The CDR3 covers 15 residues.